This T cell receptor (beta chain) came from a study of OX40 agonist ivuxolimab in advanced cancers. Generated by immunoSEQ multiplex PCR, the TCRdb table keeps only in-frame clones and is missing some. Among 90,000 to 100,000 clones listed, roughly 95% were seen once. Trimming removed 3 bases at V and 2 bases at J, with 11 bases between. CDR1 is LNHDA and CDR2 is SQIVND in the germline V gene (reference sequence). This CDR3 spans 14 amino acids. The sample here was CD4+ or CD8+ T cells sorted from blood, taken in a trial of the OX40 agonist ivuxolimab. The TCR comes from an adult with an advanced solid tumor such as melanoma, head and neck, liver or kidney cancer. The chain has TRBV19 and TRBJ2-7; D may correspond to TRBD1 or TRBD2 (6 bases each). The CDR3 bases are TGTGCCAGTAGTATCGGGGGCGTCGCCTACGAGCAGTACTTC. Its protein is CASSIGGVAYEQYF.